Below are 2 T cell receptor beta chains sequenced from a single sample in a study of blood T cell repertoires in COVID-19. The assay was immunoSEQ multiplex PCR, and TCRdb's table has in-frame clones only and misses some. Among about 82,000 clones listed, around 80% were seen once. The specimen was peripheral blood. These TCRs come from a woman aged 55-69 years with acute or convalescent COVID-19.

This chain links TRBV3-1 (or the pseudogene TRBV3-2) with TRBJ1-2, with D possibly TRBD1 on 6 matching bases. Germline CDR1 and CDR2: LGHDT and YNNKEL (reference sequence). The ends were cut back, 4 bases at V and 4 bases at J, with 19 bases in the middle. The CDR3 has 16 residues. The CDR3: CASSPSRLGGGYGYTF. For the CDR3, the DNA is TGTGCCAGCAGCCCTTCCCGACTAGGGGGGGGCTATGGCTACACCTTC.

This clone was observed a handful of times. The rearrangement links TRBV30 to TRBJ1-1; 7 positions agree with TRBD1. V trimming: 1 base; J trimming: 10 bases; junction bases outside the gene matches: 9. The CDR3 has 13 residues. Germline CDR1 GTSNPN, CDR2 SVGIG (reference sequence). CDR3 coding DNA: TGTGCCTGGAGTGCCTCACAGGGGATGGTAGCTTTCTTT. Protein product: CAWSASQGMVAFF.